Following are 26 T cell receptor beta chains from one sample sequenced in a study of shared clonotypes between healthy human individuals. Clones were sequenced by immunoSEQ multiplex PCR, and TCRdb holds only the in-frame ones, with some missing. The sample holds fewer than 600,000 clones, roughly three quarters seen once. Source material: PBMCs. These receptors were obtained from a woman aged 40 to 55 in good health. Some clones in this sample may be carry-over from other donors' samples.

The chain combines TRBV10-3 with TRBJ2-1, with 9 bases lining up with TRBD1. In germline, CDR1 is ENHRY, CDR2 SYGVKD. The V and J ends lost 0 bases and 7 bases, in that order; junction bases with no gene match: 7. This CDR3 is 16 amino acids long. The CDR3 nucleotides read TGTGCCATCAGTGAGTCGGAGACAGGGGGTAAGAATGAGCAGTTCTTC. Amino acid sequence: CAISESETGGKNEQFF.

The V call is TRBV6-6, the J call TRBJ1-2, with D unclear. In germline, CDR1 is MNHNY, CDR2 SVGAGI (reference sequence). Trimming shortened V by 0 bases and J by 3 bases, and 11 bases separated the two germline ends. This CDR3 is built from 15 residues. CDR3 nucleotides: TGTGCCAGCAGTTACTCGCAGGAGGCGTACTATGGCTACACCTTC. Translated: CASSYSQEAYYGYTF.

The chain links TRBV27 to TRBJ2-7; possible D gene TRBD2, 5 bases. The V end was cut by 4 bases, the J end by 2 bases, with 12 bases between. This CDR3 is built from 14 residues. Germline CDR1 MNHEY, CDR2 SMNVEV (reference sequence). CDR3 loop: CASSSRLFPYEQYF. The CDR3 DNA reads as TGTGCCAGCAGTTCAAGACTATTTCCCTACGAGCAGTACTTC.

The chain carries TRBV11-2 and TRBJ1-3, with a weak D call TRBD1 (6 bases). The length of the CDR3 is 13 residues. The germline gives CDR1 SGHAT, CDR2 FQNNGV. V lost 5 bases and J 3 bases, leaving 8 bases between the germline ends. The CDR3 region has the DNA TGTGCCAGCAGCGGGGGCTATGGAAACACCATATATTTT. It is translated as CASSGGYGNTIYF.

The chain has TRBV27 and TRBJ2-7; no firm D call. Germline V gene lookup returns CDR1 MNHEY and CDR2 SMNVEV (reference sequence). Trimming stripped 6 bases from V and 0 bases from J, with 12 bases between. The CDR3 runs to 14 residues. As DNA, the CDR3 is TGTGCCAGCAGAGCCGTGGCGGCCTCCTACGAGCAGTACTTC. Its translation is CASRAVAASYEQYF.

The gene calls are TRBV6-5 and TRBJ2-7; D unclear. The CDR3 sequence is 13 residues long. V dropped 6 bases and J dropped 4 bases, with 13 bases sitting between them. The germline V gene encodes CDR1 MNHEY and CDR2 SVGAGI. The CDR3 bases are TGTGCCAGCAGGCCCCTGGGCGCATACGAGCAGTACTTC. Its translation: CASRPLGAYEQYF.

The rearrangement links TRBV27 to TRBJ1-2; D unresolved. Germline V CDR1 and CDR2: MNHEY, SMNVEV (reference sequence). This CDR3 is built from 13 residues. Trimming removed 6 bases from V and 2 bases from J, with 10 bases in between. CDR3 region: CASRSTSNYGYTF. The CDR3, as DNA: TGTGCCAGCAGGTCTACCTCCAACTATGGCTACACCTTC.

For this clone: This probably arose from a read error, given a far larger clone one base away. The same CDR3 arises from other DNA sequences in this sample as well. The rearrangement joins TRBV28 to TRBJ2-5; TRBD2 matches at 9 bases. Germline lookup yields CDR1 MDHEN and CDR2 SYDVKM. V trimming: 6 bases; J trimming: 4 bases; junction bases outside the gene matches: 6. The CDR3 contains 14 residues. CDR3 sequence reads: CASSLAGDVETQYF. In DNA, the CDR3 is TGTGCCAGCAGCTTAGCGGGAGATGTAGAGACCCAGTACTTC. The full variable domain, completed using reference TRBV28 and TRBJ2-5, is DVKVTQSSRYLVKRTGEKVFLECVQDMDHENMFWYRQDPGLGLRLIYFSYDVKMKEKGDIPEGYSVSREKKERFSLILESASTNQTSMYLCASSLAGDVETQYFGPGTRLLVL.

To note about this clone: The identical CDR3 is also encoded by other nucleotide sequences in the sample. The chain recombines TRBV9 with TRBJ2-1, with 8 nucleotides matching TRBD2. V lost 0 bases and J lost 10; bases outside the gene matches: 6. The germline CDR1 and CDR2 sequences are SGDLS and YYNGEE. The CDR3 has 14 residues. CDR3 coding DNA: TGTGCCAGCAGCGTAGCGGGAGGGCCGGGGGAGCAGTTCTTC. Amino acids: CASSVAGGPGEQFF.

V and J are TRBV28 and TRBJ2-7; tentative D call: TRBD1 (6 bases). This CDR3 is 18 amino acids long. CDR1 and CDR2 (germline): MDHEN, SYDVKM. V lost 7 bases to trimming and J lost 0 bases, with 25 bases between them. Here the CDR3 reads CASTQRGRLLGSSYEQYF. The CDR3, as DNA: TGTGCCAGCACCCAAAGGGGGAGACTCCTTGGGAGCTCCTACGAGCAGTACTTC.

This chain links TRBV6-6 with TRBJ2-3; D remains unclear. Germline loops: CDR1 MNHNY, CDR2 SVGAGI (reference sequence). The CDR3 runs 10 residues. Trimming removed 4 bases at V and 4 bases at J, with 0 bases between. CDR3 in amino acids: CASSSDTQYF. In nucleotides, the CDR3 is TGTGCCAGCAGTTCAGATACGCAGTATTTT.

The chain carries TRBV18 and TRBJ2-3; D possibly corresponds to TRBD2 (6 bases). CDR3 length: 15 amino acids. V lost 9 bases and J lost 4, with 20 bases in between. Germline V lookup: CDR1 KGHSH, CDR2 LQKENI. The CDR3 DNA is TGTGCCAGTGACATTACGGCGGGATCCGCAGATACGCAGTATTTT. This codes for CASDITAGSADTQYF.

J is TRBJ1-2 and V is TRBV5-1; tentative D call: TRBD1 (5 bases). With 0 bases removed from V and 8 bases from J, the gap between germline ends came to 11 bases. Germline values: CDR1 SGHRS, CDR2 YFSETQ. The CDR3 spans 13 residues. In DNA form, the CDR3 reads TGCGCCAGCAGCTTGGGCTGGGGCCAGGGCTACACCTTC. Translating gives CASSLGWGQGYTF.

With regard to this clone: A far larger clone differs by one base, so this is likely a read error. The chain's CDR3 is CASSLLEMNTKAFF. CDR3 DNA: TGTGCCAGCAGCTTGCTAGAGATGAACACTAAAGCTTTCTTT. V usage is TRBV5-4 and J usage is TRBJ1-1, with D unclear. CDR1 is SGHNT and CDR2 is YYREEE in the germline V gene (reference sequence). CDR3 length equals 14 residues.

As regards this clone: The same CDR3 arises from other DNA sequences in this sample as well. This chain joins TRBV30 and TRBJ2-7, with D possibly being TRBD2 (5 bases). The CDR3 sequence is 11 residues long. V was clipped by 0 bases and J by 6 bases, with 6 bases between them. Germline V gene data show CDR1 as GTSNPN and CDR2 as SVGIG (reference sequence). The CDR3 DNA sequence: TGTGCCTGGAGTGTAGGAGGCGAGCAGTACTTC. Amino acid sequence: CAWSVGGEQYF.

The chain couples TRBV5-1 to TRBJ2-5; 14 nucleotides line up with TRBD2. This CDR3 contains 18 residues. V lost 2 bases and J lost 5; bases outside the gene matches: 11. The germline V gene encodes CDR1 SGHRS and CDR2 YFSETQ. As DNA, the CDR3 is TGCGCCAGCAGCTTCTCCGGGACTAGCGGGAGCCCGGGGGAGACCCAGTACTTC. Its protein product is CASSFSGTSGSPGETQYF.

This chain links TRBV4-2 with TRBJ2-2, with D perhaps matching TRBD1 (6 bases). The V gene's germline CDR1 is LGHNA and CDR2 YNFKEQ. The CDR3 covers 15 residues. V was pared by 1 base and J by 4 bases, with 10 bases between. The CDR3 is CASSQVGTLTGELFF. In DNA form, the CDR3 reads TGTGCCAGCAGCCAAGTAGGGACACTCACCGGGGAGCTGTTTTTT.

This chain uses TRBV10-3 with TRBJ1-1, with 9 bases fitting TRBD1. The CDR3 spans 13 residues. V was clipped by 6 bases and J by 2 bases; unmatched bases: 1. From germline, CDR1 is ENHRY and CDR2 SYGVKD. The CDR3 DNA is TGTGCCATCAGACAGGGGGCAAACACTGAAGCTTTCTTT. Translation: CAIRQGANTEAFF.

The chain employs TRBV4-1 and TRBJ1-2, with TRBD1 matching 9 bases. The CDR3 sequence is 18 residues long. Germline-derived CDR1 and CDR2 are MGHRA and YSYEKL. Unmatched junction bases numbered 20, after V lost 4 bases and J lost 8 bases. CDR3 bases: TGCGCCAGCAGCCCTATCCTCCGGGACAGGGAGGGCCCGGGAGGCTACACCTTC. Translated, it gives CASSPILRDREGPGGYTF.

The chain couples TRBV6-6 to TRBJ2-2; D gene uncertain. Germline lookup yields CDR1 MNHNY and CDR2 SVGAGI (reference sequence). The CDR3 is 13 amino acids. Between the trimmed V and J ends, which lost 7 bases and 9 bases, there was a span of 15 bases. Written as DNA, the CDR3 is TGTGCCAGCACTCCTCTCACGGTCCGGGAGCTGTTTTTT. It codes for CASTPLTVRELFF.

The chain is built from TRBV5-4 and TRBJ2-3; the D gene is possibly TRBD1 (6 bases). Looked up from germline, CDR1 is SGHNT and CDR2 is YYREEE (reference sequence). The CDR3 runs to 13 residues. Trimming cost V 1 base and J 7 bases, with 10 bases left between them. The CDR3 loop reads CASSLTGPNTQYF. The CDR3 DNA is TGTGCCAGCAGCTTGACAGGGCCAAATACGCAGTATTTT.

The chain links TRBV28 to TRBJ1-5; 9 nucleotides align to TRBD1. The CDR3 length is 15 residues. After removal of 3 bases from V and 6 bases from J, the junction contained 6 bases not matched to a gene. Germline loops: CDR1 MDHEN, CDR2 SYDVKM. This chain's CDR3 is CASSFLTGGVQPQHF. The CDR3 DNA reads as TGTGCCAGCAGTTTCCTCACAGGGGGCGTTCAGCCCCAGCATTTT.

On this clone itself: A far larger clone is a single base away, which makes a read error likely. Other DNA sequences from this sample encode an identical CDR3 as well. This chain joins TRBV6-1 and TRBJ1-4, with a possible D match to TRBD1 (6 bases). This CDR3 comprises 12 residues. Trimming removed 2 bases at V and 8 bases at J, with 6 bases between. CDR1 is MNHNS, CDR2 SASEGT, per germline. CDR3 in DNA: TGTGCCAGCAGTGAAAGGGGGGAAAAACTGTTTTTT. It yields the protein CASSERGEKLFF.

There are a few counts of this clone. A far bigger clonotype differs at one base, so this is likely a read error. The sample carries other DNA sequences with the same CDR3. The genes are TRBV20-1 and TRBJ2-5; D call uncertain. The closer fit of TRBJ2-7 to the DNA end suggests the J call may be wrong. Germline loops: CDR1 DFQATT, CDR2 SNEGSKA (reference sequence). The CDR3 contains 10 residues. This chain's CDR3 is CSALGYEQYF. The CDR3 DNA reads as TGCAGCGCCTTAGGGTACGAGCAGTACTTC.

This clone occurred once. This sequence joins TRBV11-2 and TRBJ2-3; D is unclear. The germline gives CDR1 SGHAT, CDR2 FQNNGV. The CDR3 totals 13 residues. Trimming cost V 0 bases and J 12 bases, with 13 bases left between them. The CDR3 nucleotides read TGTGCCAGCAGCTTAGACCCCAGTTCGGCACAGTATTTT. Translation: CASSLDPSSAQYF.

This clone showed up just once. The chain links TRBV10-3 to TRBJ2-7, with 8 bases identical to TRBD1. CDR3 size: 14 residues. Unmatched junction bases numbered 3, after V lost 2 bases and J lost 3 bases. Germline V lookup: CDR1 ENHRY, CDR2 SYGVKD. The CDR3 loop reads CAISEQGARYEQYF. In DNA form, the CDR3 reads TGTGCCATCAGTGAGCAGGGGGCACGCTACGAGCAGTACTTC.